The source of this TCR beta chain is a study of radiotherapy plus CTLA-4 blockade in lung cancer. This table comes from immunoSEQ multiplex PCR, and its TCRdb copy is limited to in-frame clones, with some not included. The table lists around 55,000 clones, around four fifths of them singletons. CDR3 size: 15 residues. In germline, CDR1 is MDHEN, CDR2 SYDVKM. Trimming removed 6 bases from V and 4 bases from J; junction bases left unmatched: 6. The sequence was obtained from a human donor with non-small cell lung cancer whose response to radiotherapy plus ipilimumab could not be evaluated. V is TRBV28 and J is TRBJ1-4, with TRBD1 matching 9 bases. Sample: peripheral blood, taken from a patient treated with radiotherapy plus ipilimumab. CDR3 region: CASSLPGQGNEKLFF. The CDR3 DNA reads TGTGCCAGCAGCCTACCGGGACAGGGTAATGAAAAACTGTTTTTT.